This paragraph reports one T cell receptor (beta chain). The antigen is not known. The length of the CDR3 is 17 residues. Germline V CDR1 and CDR2: MGHRA, YSYEKL. The junction had 13 bases not matched to a gene; V was cut back by 0 bases and J by 8 bases. This entry comes from a study of molecular identifiers for immune sequencing clone quantification. Study in general: Replicates split RNA from roughly 18,000 or 92,000 naive CD8 cells five ways, and the researchers sequenced four portions. Notes on the study in general: Identical barcode-sharing TCR molecules could lead to underestimated sizes for highly expanded clones.

Previously described methods and listed TCR primers were used for bulk TCR libraries. Each CDR3 protein gets one entry after TCRdb re-called the PCR reads with MiXCR. The table includes 460,000 or so distinct CDR3 sequences, around 23% detected once. Based on a CD8+CD4-CCR7+CD45RA+ profile, naive CD8 T cells were sorted. This chain links TRBV4-1 with TRBJ1-2, with 9 bases fitting TRBD1. This TCR was recovered from a human donor in good health. Some libraries in this study had Jurkat cell RNA spiked in. The sequencing sample was made of naive CD8+ T cells from blood, with Jurkat cell RNA spiked in. Subset given: FACS-sorted CD8+CD4-CCR7+CD45RA+ naive T cells. CDR3 DNA: TGCGCCAGCAGCCAAGATCCTTCGACAGGGGGTACGATCGGCTACACCTTC. Translating it yields CASSQDPSTGGTIGYTF.